The rows below give T cell receptor beta chains drawn from one sample of a study of T cell changes during pregnancy in multiple sclerosis. Generated by immunoSEQ multiplex PCR, the TCRdb table keeps only in-frame clones and is missing some. The sample contains approximately 80,000 clones, approximately 94% of which appear only once. Source: peripheral blood, taken in the third trimester of pregnancy. These receptors were taken from a female donor with multiple sclerosis, enrolled in a pregnancy study. Both conserved end residues are part of each CDR3. The D gene is left open where the match is weak. Rows may omit the clone size; those that give it use once, few, many or a size class.

j_call clone_size v_call d_call cdr3_aa cdr3_nt
TRBJ2-1 . TRBV7-3 TRBD1 CASSLGTGSRNEQFF TGTGCCAGCAGTCTCGGGACAGGTAGTCGGAATGAGCAGTTCTTC
TRBJ1-2 . TRBV15 TRBD1 CATSRESGQEDYHGYTF TGTGCCACCAGCAGGGAATCCGGACAGGAAGATTATCATGGCTACACCTTC
TRBJ2-7 . TRBV7-9 TRBD1 CASSHPQGDEQYF TGTGCCAGCAGCCACCCCCAGGGGGACGAGCAGTACTTC
TRBJ2-7 . TRBV29-1 TRBD1 CSVLGQTYEQYF TGCAGCGTTCTGGGACAGACCTACGAGCAGTACTTC
TRBJ2-6 . TRBV27 TRBD1 CASSPGGAGANVLTF TGTGCCAGCAGTCCAGGGGGCGCTGGGGCCAACGTCCTGACTTTC
TRBJ1-6 . TRBV9 . CASSVGGLGLHF TGTGCCAGCAGCGTCGGGGGACTCGGCCTCCACTTT
TRBJ1-1 . TRBV2 . CASSDSINRPGVTEAFF TGTGCCAGCAGTGATTCAATTAACCGACCGGGGGTCACTGAAGCTTTCTTT
TRBJ2-5 . TRBV9 . CASSRSDRETQYF TGTGCCAGCAGCCGAAGCGACAGGGAGACCCAGTACTTC
TRBJ1-2 . TRBV4-2 . CASSQDSDRGLGYGYTF TGTGCCAGCAGCCAAGATAGTGACCGGGGGTTGGGCTATGGCTACACCTTC
TRBJ2-7 once TRBV6-1 TRBD1 CASSAPGQSYEQYF TGTGCCAGCAGTGCCCCGGGACAGTCCTACGAGCAGTACTTC
TRBJ2-1 . TRBV7-9 TRBD2 CASSRSGLAGGRSYNEQFF TGTGCCAGCAGCCGATCAGGACTAGCGGGGGGCCGCTCCTACAATGAGCAGTTCTTC
TRBJ1-1 . TRBV19 . CASSYNRARFF TGTGCCAGTAGCTACAACAGGGCCCGTTTCTTT
TRBJ2-1 . TRBV7-8 TRBD2 CASSRKLAGVYNEQFF TGTGCCAGCAGCCGAAAACTAGCGGGGGTATACAATGAGCAGTTCTTC
TRBJ1-1 once TRBV10-3 TRBD1 CATTTGAATEAFF TGTGCCACCACCACAGGGGCCGCGACTGAAGCTTTCTTT
TRBJ2-1 once TRBV10-2 . CASRAGNNEQFF TGCGCCAGCAGGGCTGGTAACAATGAGCAGTTCTTC
TRBJ1-1 . TRBV2 . CASSEAPDRRNTEAFF TGTGCCAGCAGTGAAGCTCCAGACAGGAGGAACACTGAAGCTTTCTTT
TRBJ1-1 . TRBV7-9 TRBD1 CASSPGGPRGRIRGTEAFF TGTGCCAGCAGCCCCGGAGGCCCCAGGGGGCGGATTCGCGGCACTGAAGCTTTCTTT
TRBJ1-2 . TRBV5-6 . CASSFGDGAYGYTF TGTGCCAGCAGCTTCGGGGATGGAGCCTATGGCTACACCTTC
TRBJ2-1 . TRBV19 . CASGQGVHEQFF TGTGCCAGCGGTCAGGGTGTACATGAGCAGTTCTTC
TRBJ1-4 . TRBV5-1 TRBD1 CASSLGQDGEKLFF TGCGCCAGCAGCTTAGGACAGGACGGCGAAAAACTGTTTTTT
TRBJ2-5 . TRBV5-1 TRBD2 CASSSIRTSGGVETQYF TGCGCCAGCAGCTCGATCCGGACTAGCGGGGGGGTAGAGACCCAGTACTTC
TRBJ2-3 . TRBV4-1 TRBD2 CASSQDSSGGLSTDTQYF TGCGCCAGCAGCCAAGATTCCAGCGGGGGCCTTAGCACAGATACGCAGTATTTT
TRBJ1-1 . TRBV11-2 TRBD1 CASSPRTGSNTEAFF TGTGCCAGCAGCCCGCGGACAGGGTCGAACACTGAAGCTTTCTTT
TRBJ2-3 . TRBV9 . CASSVGSQVGLAADTQYF TGTGCCAGCAGCGTAGGTTCCCAAGTCGGCCTAGCAGCAGATACGCAGTATTTT
TRBJ2-7 few TRBV2 . CASSERGSSYEQYF TGTGCCAGCAGTGAACGGGGTTCTTCCTACGAGCAGTACTTC
TRBJ2-7 once TRBV9 . CASSVTGSGYEQYF TGTGCCAGCAGCGTCACAGGGTCGGGGTACGAGCAGTACTTC
TRBJ2-3 . TRBV6-5 TRBD2 CASSSSGGTDTQYF TGTGCCAGCAGTTCTAGCGGGGGCACAGATACGCAGTATTTT
TRBJ1-1 once TRBV10-3 . CAISDGQNTEAFF TGTGCCATCAGCGACGGACAGAACACTGAAGCTTTCTTT
TRBJ2-7 . TRBV27 TRBD1 CASSPQGASYEQYF TGTGCCAGCAGCCCCCAGGGGGCCTCCTACGAGCAGTACTTC
TRBJ2-1 . TRBV6-1 TRBD1 CASSDFAGQGSHEQFF TGTGCCAGCAGTGATTTCGCGGGACAGGGTTCTCATGAGCAGTTCTTC
TRBJ2-7 . TRBV11-2 . CASRSRSHPNAEQYF TGTGCCTCCAGGTCACGTTCCCACCCGAACGCCGAGCAGTACTTC
TRBJ1-5 . TRBV7-8 . CASSWIQDSNQPQHF TGTGCCAGCAGCTGGATTCAGGATAGCAATCAGCCCCAGCATTTT
TRBJ1-6 few TRBV6-5 . CASSYRDSNSPLHF TGTGCCAGCAGTTACAGGGACTCAAATTCACCCCTCCACTTT
TRBJ1-6 . TRBV20-1 . CSATPGSPLHF TGCAGTGCTACCCCGGGGTCACCCCTCCACTTT
TRBJ2-7 . TRBV5-6 . CASSLSTAGGREQYF TGTGCCAGCAGCCTGTCAACTGCCGGGGGTAGGGAGCAGTACTTC
TRBJ1-2 . TRBV4-1 . CASSQPIPDRFKFYGYTF TGCGCCAGCAGCCAACCAATTCCAGACAGGTTTAAATTCTATGGCTACACCTTC
TRBJ1-2 . TRBV7-9 TRBD1 CASSGQGDGYTF TGTGCCAGCAGCGGACAGGGGGACGGCTACACCTTC
TRBJ2-7 . TRBV5-4 . CASSLQGKHEQYF TGTGCCAGCAGCTTACAGGGAAAACACGAGCAGTACTTC
TRBJ1-1 . TRBV19 . CATKMGTENTEAFF TGTGCCACCAAGATGGGCACAGAAAACACTGAAGCTTTCTTT
TRBJ2-7 . TRBV11-2 . CASSRPGRTAGYEQYF TGTGCCAGCAGCAGACCCGGGCGGACAGCGGGGTACGAGCAGTACTTC
TRBJ1-3 . TRBV29-1 . CSVFGQSGNTIYF TGCAGCGTTTTTGGGCAATCTGGAAACACCATATATTTT
TRBJ2-1 . TRBV5-6 . CASSFPSTDNEQFF TGTGCCAGCAGCTTCCCCTCTACTGACAATGAGCAGTTCTTC
TRBJ1-3 . TRBV28 . CASTPPADMSGNTIYF TGTGCCAGCACCCCTCCCGCGGACATGTCTGGAAACACCATATATTTT
TRBJ1-3 once TRBV4-2 . CASSQEPGLTSSGNTIYF TGTGCCAGCAGCCAAGAACCGGGACTTACGAGCTCTGGAAACACCATATATTTT
TRBJ1-5 . TRBV4-2 TRBD1 CASSHADRGLNQPQHF TGTGCCAGCAGCCACGCGGACAGGGGACTCAATCAGCCCCAGCATTTT